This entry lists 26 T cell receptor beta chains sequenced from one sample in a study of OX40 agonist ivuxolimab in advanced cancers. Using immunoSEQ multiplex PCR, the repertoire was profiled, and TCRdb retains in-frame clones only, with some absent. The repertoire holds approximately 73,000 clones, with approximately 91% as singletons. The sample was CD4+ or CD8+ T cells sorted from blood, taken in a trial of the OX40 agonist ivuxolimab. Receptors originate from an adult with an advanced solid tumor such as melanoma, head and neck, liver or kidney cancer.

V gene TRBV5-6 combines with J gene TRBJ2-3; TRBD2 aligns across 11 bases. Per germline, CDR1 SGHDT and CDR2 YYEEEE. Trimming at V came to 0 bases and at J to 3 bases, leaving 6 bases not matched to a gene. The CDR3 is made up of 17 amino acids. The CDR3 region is CASSLAGSGRVTDTQYF. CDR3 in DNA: TGTGCCAGCAGCTTGGCGGGTAGCGGGAGGGTAACAGATACGCAGTATTTT.

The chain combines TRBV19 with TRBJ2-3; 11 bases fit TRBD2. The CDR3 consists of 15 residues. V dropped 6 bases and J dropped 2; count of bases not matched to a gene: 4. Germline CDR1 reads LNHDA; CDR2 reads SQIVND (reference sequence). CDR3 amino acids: CASSTSGSSTDTQYF. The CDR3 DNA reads TGTGCCAGTAGCACTAGCGGGAGCTCCACAGATACGCAGTATTTT.

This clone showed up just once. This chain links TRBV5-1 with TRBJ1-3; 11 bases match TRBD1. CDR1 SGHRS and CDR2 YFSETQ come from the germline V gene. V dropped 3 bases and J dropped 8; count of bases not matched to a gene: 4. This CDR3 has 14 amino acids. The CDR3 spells CASSSGQGGDTIYF. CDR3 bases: TGCGCCAGCAGCTCGGGACAGGGGGGAGACACCATATATTTT.

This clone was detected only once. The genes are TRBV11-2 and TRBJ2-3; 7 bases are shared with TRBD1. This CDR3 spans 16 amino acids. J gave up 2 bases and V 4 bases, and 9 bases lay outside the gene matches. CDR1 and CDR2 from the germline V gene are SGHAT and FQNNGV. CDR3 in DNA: TGTGCCAGCAGCTCTAGTCGGGACAGCCCCACAGATACGCAGTATTTT. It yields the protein CASSSSRDSPTDTQYF.

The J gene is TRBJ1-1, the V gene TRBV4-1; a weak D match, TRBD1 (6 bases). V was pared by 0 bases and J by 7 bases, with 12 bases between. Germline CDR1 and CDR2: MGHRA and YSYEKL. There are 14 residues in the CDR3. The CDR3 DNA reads TGCGCCAGCAGCCAAGACAGGGGATTAGATGAAGCTTTCTTT. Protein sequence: CASSQDRGLDEAFF.

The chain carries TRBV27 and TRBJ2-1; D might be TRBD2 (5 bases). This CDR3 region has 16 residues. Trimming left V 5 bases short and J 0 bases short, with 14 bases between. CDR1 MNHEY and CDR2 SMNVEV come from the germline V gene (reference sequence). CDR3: CASSQRTLSSYNEQFF. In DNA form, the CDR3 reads TGTGCCAGCAGTCAGCGGACTTTGAGCTCCTACAATGAGCAGTTCTTC.

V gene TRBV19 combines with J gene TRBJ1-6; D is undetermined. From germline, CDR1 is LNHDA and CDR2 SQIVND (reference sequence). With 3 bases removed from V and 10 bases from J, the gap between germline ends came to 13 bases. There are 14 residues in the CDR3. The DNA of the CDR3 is TGTGCCAGTAGTATCTACGAAGGAGGCTCACCCCTCCACTTT. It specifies CASSIYEGGSPLHF.

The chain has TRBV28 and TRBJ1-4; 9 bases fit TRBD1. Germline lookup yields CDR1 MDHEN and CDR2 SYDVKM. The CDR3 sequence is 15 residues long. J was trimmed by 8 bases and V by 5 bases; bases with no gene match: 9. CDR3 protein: CASSQTGGLQEKLFF. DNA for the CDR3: TGTGCCAGCAGTCAGACAGGGGGGCTGCAAGAAAAACTGTTTTTT.

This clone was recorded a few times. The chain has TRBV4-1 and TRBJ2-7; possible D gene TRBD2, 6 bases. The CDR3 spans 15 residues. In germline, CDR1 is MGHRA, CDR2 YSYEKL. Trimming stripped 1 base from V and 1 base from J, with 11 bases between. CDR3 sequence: CASSQGGTGSYEQYF. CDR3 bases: TGCGCCAGCAGCCAAGGCGGGACGGGTTCCTACGAGCAGTACTTC.

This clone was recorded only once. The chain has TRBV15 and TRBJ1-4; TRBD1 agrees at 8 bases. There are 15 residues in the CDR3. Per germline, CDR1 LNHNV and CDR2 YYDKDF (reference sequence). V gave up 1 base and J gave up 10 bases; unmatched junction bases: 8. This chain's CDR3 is CATSRVDRGGGKLFF. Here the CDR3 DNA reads TGTGCCACCAGCAGAGTAGACAGGGGAGGCGGAAAACTGTTTTTT.

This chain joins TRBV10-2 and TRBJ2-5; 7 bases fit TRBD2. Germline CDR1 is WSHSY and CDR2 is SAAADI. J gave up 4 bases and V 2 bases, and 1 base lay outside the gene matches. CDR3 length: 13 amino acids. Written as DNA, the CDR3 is TGCGCCAGCAGTGAGGCTAGCGGAGAGACCCAGTACTTC. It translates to CASSEASGETQYF.

As DNA, the CDR3 is TGTGCCAGCAGCTTAGGCCGGGACAGAATCACCGGGGAGCTGTTTTTT. Amino acids: CASSLGRDRITGELFF. The chain uses TRBV7-9 and TRBJ2-2, with TRBD1 identical over 7 bases. V dropped 1 base and J dropped 4; count of bases not matched to a gene: 6. This CDR3 has 16 residues. The V gene's germline CDR1 is SEHNR and CDR2 FQNEAQ (reference sequence).

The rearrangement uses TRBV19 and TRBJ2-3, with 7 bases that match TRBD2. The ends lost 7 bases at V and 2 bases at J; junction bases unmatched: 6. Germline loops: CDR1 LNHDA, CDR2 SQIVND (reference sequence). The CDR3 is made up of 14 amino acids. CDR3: CASKGSGHTDTQYF. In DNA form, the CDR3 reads TGTGCCAGTAAAGGTAGCGGGCACACAGATACGCAGTATTTT.

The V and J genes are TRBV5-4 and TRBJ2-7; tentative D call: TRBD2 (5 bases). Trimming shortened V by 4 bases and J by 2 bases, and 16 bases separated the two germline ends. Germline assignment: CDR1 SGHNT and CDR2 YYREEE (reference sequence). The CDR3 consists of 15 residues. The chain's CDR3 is CASSGETGSPYEQYF. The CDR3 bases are TGTGCCAGCAGCGGCGAGACGGGAAGTCCCTACGAGCAGTACTTC.

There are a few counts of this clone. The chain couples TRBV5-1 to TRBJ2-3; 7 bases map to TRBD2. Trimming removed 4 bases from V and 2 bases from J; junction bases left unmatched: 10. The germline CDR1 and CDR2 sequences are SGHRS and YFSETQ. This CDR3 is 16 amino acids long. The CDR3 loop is CASSLGLVSYTDTQYF. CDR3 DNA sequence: TGCGCCAGCAGCCTAGGACTAGTCAGCTACACAGATACGCAGTATTTT.

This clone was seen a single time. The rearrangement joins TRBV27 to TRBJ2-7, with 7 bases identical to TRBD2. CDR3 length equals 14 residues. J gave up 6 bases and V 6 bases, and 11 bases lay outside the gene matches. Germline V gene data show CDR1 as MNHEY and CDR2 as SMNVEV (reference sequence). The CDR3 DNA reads TGTGCCAGCAGCCCCCGCGGAACGGGAGGCGAGCAGTACTTC. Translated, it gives CASSPRGTGGEQYF.

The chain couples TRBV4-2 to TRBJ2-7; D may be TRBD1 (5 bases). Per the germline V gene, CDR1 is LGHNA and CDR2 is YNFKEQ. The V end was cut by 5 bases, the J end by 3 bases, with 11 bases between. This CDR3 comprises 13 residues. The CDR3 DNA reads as TGTGCCAGCAGCTTGGGGCTCGACTACGAGCAGTACTTC. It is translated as CASSLGLDYEQYF.

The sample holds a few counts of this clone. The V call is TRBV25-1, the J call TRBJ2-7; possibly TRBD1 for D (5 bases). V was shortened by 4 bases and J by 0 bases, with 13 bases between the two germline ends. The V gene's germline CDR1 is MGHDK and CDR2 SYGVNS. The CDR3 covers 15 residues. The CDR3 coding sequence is TGTGCCAGCAGTGCCAGGGCCGACAGCTCCTACGAGCAGTACTTC. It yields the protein CASSARADSSYEQYF.

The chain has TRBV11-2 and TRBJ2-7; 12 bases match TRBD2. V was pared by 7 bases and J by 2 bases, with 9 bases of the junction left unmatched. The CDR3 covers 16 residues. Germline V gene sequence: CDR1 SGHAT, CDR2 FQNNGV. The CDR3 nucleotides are TGTGCCAGCACCGGACTAGCGGGGCGGGAGGCCTACGAGCAGTACTTC. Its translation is CASTGLAGREAYEQYF. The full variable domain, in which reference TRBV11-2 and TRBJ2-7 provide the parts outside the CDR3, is EAGVAQSPRYKIIEKRQSVAFWCNPISGHATLYWYQQILGQGPKLLIQFQNNGVVDDSQLPKDRFSAERLKGVDSTLKIQPAKLEDSAVYLCASTGLAGREAYEQYFGPGTRLTVT.

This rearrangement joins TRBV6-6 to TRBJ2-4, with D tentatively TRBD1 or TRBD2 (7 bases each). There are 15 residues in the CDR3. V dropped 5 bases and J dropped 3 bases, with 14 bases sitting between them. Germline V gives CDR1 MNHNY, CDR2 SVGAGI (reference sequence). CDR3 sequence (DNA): TGTGCCAGCAGTCCAGGGGGGGTTGGCAAAAACATTCAGTACTTC. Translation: CASSPGGVGKNIQYF.

The CDR3 nucleotides read TGTGCCAGCAGCTTGGACAAAGCGGCGAACACTGAAGCTTTCTTT. Protein product: CASSLDKAANTEAFF. The J gene is TRBJ1-1, the V gene TRBV13, with D maybe TRBD1 (5 bases). From germline, CDR1 is PRHDT and CDR2 FYEKMQ (reference sequence). This CDR3 is built from 15 residues. Trimming left V 3 bases short and J 1 base short, with 12 bases between.

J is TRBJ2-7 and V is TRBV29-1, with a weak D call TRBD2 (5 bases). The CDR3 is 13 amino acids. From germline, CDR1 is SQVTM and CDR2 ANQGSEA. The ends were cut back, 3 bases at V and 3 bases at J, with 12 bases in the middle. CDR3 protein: CSVDPGFGYEQYF. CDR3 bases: TGCAGCGTTGATCCGGGGTTCGGCTACGAGCAGTACTTC.

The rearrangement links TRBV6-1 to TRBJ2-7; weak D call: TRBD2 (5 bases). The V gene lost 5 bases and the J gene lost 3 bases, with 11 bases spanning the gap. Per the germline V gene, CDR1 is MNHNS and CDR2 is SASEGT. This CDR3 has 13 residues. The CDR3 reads CASSLAQYYEQYF. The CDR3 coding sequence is TGTGCCAGCAGTTTAGCGCAGTACTACGAGCAGTACTTC.

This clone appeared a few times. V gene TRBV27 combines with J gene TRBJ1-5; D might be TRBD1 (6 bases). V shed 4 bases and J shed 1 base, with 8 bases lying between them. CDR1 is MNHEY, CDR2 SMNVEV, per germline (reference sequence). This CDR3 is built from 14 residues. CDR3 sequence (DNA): TGTGCCAGCAGTTGGAGGGGGAGCAATCAGCCCCAGCATTTT. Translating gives CASSWRGSNQPQHF.

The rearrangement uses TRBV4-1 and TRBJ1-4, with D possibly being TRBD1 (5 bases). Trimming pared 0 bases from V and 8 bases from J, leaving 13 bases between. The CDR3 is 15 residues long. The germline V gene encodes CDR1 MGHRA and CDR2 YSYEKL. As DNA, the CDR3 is TGCGCCAGCAGCCAAGAAGGGCAGGGTTGGGAAAAACTGTTTTTT. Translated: CASSQEGQGWEKLFF.

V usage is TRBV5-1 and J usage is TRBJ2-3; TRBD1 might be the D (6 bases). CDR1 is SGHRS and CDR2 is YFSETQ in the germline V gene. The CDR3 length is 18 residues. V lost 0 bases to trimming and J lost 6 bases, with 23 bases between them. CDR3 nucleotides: TGCGCCAGCAGCTTGGGAAACGCAGGGGACCTGGGTGTGGATACGCAGTATTTT. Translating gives CASSLGNAGDLGVDTQYF.